The rows below give T cell receptor beta chains drawn from one sample of a study of T cell responses to AZD1222 COVID-19 vaccine. Method: immunoSEQ multiplex PCR; TCRdb's copy keeps in-frame clones and lacks some. The sample has about 170,000 clones; approximately 91% are singletons. The specimen was peripheral blood, collected on day 0 of AZD1222 vaccination. The receptors shown here come from an adult in good health. The CDR3 runs from the conserved cysteine through the conserved F or W. Fields, in order: clone size, V gene, CDR3 protein. Clone size is not always given. Where it is, it says once, few, many or a class for expanded clones.

>-|TRBV5-1
CASSWTSGLTDTQYF
>-|TRBV4-2
CASSQEPGEGYEQYF
>-|TRBV21-1
CASSSRPGHHCTGELFF
>-|TRBV4-3
CASSQDRSSYEQYF
>-|TRBV2
CASTGRASGNTIYF
>-|TRBV27
CASSGDGRRDEQFF
>-|TRBV11-2
CASSLGGAATRSYTF
>few|TRBV5-1
CASSSSTGGLRTGELFF
>-|TRBV7-2
CASSFIGTGSNTGELFF
>-|TRBV5-1
CASSLNTGTAGNEQFF
>-|TRBV3-1/TRBV3-2
CASSQDGRYYGYTF
>-|TRBV28
CASSLGPRREQYF
>-|TRBV5-1
CASSLDPAAGNTIYF
>once|TRBV5-8
CASSLDSVYGYTF
>-|TRBV24-1
CATSDPGQNQPQHF
>once|TRBV9
CASSVAADIYNEQFF
>-|TRBV5-4
CASSFGTGYYGYTF
>-|TRBV2
CASSAGQFNSPLHF
>-|TRBV10-2
CASSEPQGYYGYTF
>-|TRBV5-1
CASSGRGVNPGELFF
>few|TRBV5-6
CASTGLAGGQEQFF
>-|TRBV7-9
CASSPPVPRGYTF
>-|TRBV11-2
CASSPQTGSGNTIYF
>-|TRBV11-2
CASSHSPGENTEAFF
>-|TRBV6-5
CASSISGRYNEQFF
>-|TRBV4-1
CASRSIQGLGNQPQHF
>-|TRBV28
CASSFGGGYGYTF
>-|TRBV6-5
CASSLDRGAQPQHF
>-|TRBV2
CASTDRRPERETQYF
>-|TRBV29-1
CSVPGQGYGYTF
>-|TRBV11-2
CASSSGLAAYNEQFF
>-|TRBV19
CARPYRDLYGYTF
>once|TRBV18
CASSPQYNEQFF
>-|TRBV7-8
CASSIRDRAYEQYF
>-|TRBV27
CASREDRDHSPLHF
>-|TRBV6-5
CASSYETSGGGELFF
>once|TRBV28
CASSDWGQGDQPQHF
>-|TRBV4-2
CASSQGTGQETQYF
>-|TRBV7-2
CASSLWGTQYF
>-|TRBV19
CASQQQGIATNEKLFF
>-|TRBV19
CASSSPTDSGFWVGNEQFF
>-|TRBV10-1
CASSEIRGGTQYF
>-|TRBV12-3/TRBV12-4
CASSLGNQPQHF
>-|TRBV24-1
CATSARPQGLGNTGELFF
>-|TRBV10-3
CAISDQAGGLEQFF
>-|TRBV28
CASSLGGDSFGGYTF
>-|TRBV28
CASSHIPGGVSTDTQYF
>-|TRBV4-2
CASSQQIAGLAGHNEQFF
>-|TRBV7-2
CASSSRGGDEQFF
>-|TRBV2
CASTGQAKNIQYF
>-|TRBV28
CASSLAEFRTEAFF
>-|TRBV5-6
CASSLFRESSYEQYF
>-|TRBV19
CASTLVGVRGLQPQHF